This T cell receptor beta chain was identified during a study of Ad26.COV2.S vaccination and SARS-CoV-2 variants. From germline, CDR1 is LGHDT and CDR2 YNNKEL (reference sequence). The CDR3 has 14 amino acids. Deletions cut 0 bases from V and 2 bases from J, with 6 bases between. Sequencing used immunoSEQ multiplex PCR; TCRdb keeps in-frame clones, though not all of them. The sample carries some 340,000 clones, more than 70% recorded once. The treatment denotes: around 19 received Ad26.COV2.S at low or high dose, single or two shots; about 5 received placebo; per-sample allocation not given. Specimens were obtained on day 63 following the first vaccine or placebo injection. This vaccine is an Ad26 vector that expresses the Wuhan-strain SARS-CoV-2 spike.

The V call is TRBV3-1 (or the pseudogene TRBV3-2), the J call TRBJ2-3; D uncertain. The material sequenced was peripheral blood, taken in a trial of Ad26.COV2.S vaccine versus placebo. The receptor was derived from a person aged 18-65 years who received the Ad26.COV2.S COVID-19 vaccine or a placebo. The CDR3 loop is CASSQERFTDTQYF. CDR3 bases: TGTGCCAGCAGCCAAGAACGGTTCACAGATACGCAGTATTTT.